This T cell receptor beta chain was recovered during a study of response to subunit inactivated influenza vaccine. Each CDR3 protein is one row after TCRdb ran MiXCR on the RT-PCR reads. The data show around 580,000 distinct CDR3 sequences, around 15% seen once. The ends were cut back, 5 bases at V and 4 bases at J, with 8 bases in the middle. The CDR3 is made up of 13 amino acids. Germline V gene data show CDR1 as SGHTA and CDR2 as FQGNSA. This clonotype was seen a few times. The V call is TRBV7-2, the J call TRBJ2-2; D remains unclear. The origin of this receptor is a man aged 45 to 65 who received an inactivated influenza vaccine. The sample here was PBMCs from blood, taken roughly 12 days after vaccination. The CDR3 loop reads CASSRRITGELFF. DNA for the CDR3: TGTGCCAGCAGCAGACGGATCACCGGGGAGCTGTTTTTT.